The rows below give T cell receptor beta chains drawn from one sample of a study of identical twins. TCRdb re-derived calls from the 5' RACE reads in MiXCR, one entry per CDR3 protein. The sample holds 1.5 million to 2 million distinct CDR3 sequences, less than 40% seen once. The sequencing input was cord blood. Receptor source: a newborn girl in good health. Both conserved end residues are part of each CDR3. D genes are given only for firm matches. Clone size is given for some rows only: seen once, a few or many times, or a class if the clone is expanded.

>.|TRBV6-1|TRBJ1-2|TRBD1
CASSEPLGRGYYGYTF
TGTGCCAGCAGTGAGCCGCTTGGCAGGGGGTACTATGGCTACACCTTC
>.|TRBV28|TRBJ1-2|.
CASSPQGPRNYGYTF
TGTGCCAGCAGTCCCCAGGGACCGCGTAACTATGGCTACACCTTC
>.|TRBV10-2|TRBJ1-2|.
CASSEPNSVGNGYTF
TGCGCCAGCAGTGAACCCAATTCAGTGGGGAATGGCTACACCTTC
>.|TRBV30|TRBJ2-1|.
CAWSGGTYNEQFF
TGTGCCTGGAGTGGGGGGACCTACAATGAGCAGTTCTTC
>few|TRBV29-1|TRBJ2-5|.
CSVRPPAARLETQYF
TGCAGCGTGAGACCTCCGGCGGCCCGTTTAGAGACCCAGTACTTC
>.|TRBV15|TRBJ1-3|TRBD1
CATSGQGTGNTIYF
TGTGCCACCAGCGGACAGGGAACAGGAAACACCATATATTTT
>.|TRBV3-1|TRBJ2-4|.
CASSQGGLPELAKNIQYF
TGTGCCAGCAGCCAAGGGGGGCTACCCGAACTAGCCAAAAACATTCAGTACTTC
>.|TRBV27|TRBJ2-7|TRBD2
CASSTGTSGAYEQYF
TGTGCCAGCAGTACGGGGACTAGCGGGGCCTACGAGCAGTACTTC
>.|TRBV7-2|TRBJ1-1|.
CASSLNSGGTEAFF
TGTGCCAGCAGCTTAAATTCGGGGGGGACTGAAGCTTTCTTT
>few|TRBV20-1|TRBJ2-1|TRBD2
CSARDDLAGILYNEQFF
TGCAGTGCTAGAGATGACCTAGCGGGGATCCTCTACAATGAGCAGTTCTTC
>.|TRBV4-2|TRBJ1-2|.
CASSQIQGRDYGYTF
TGTGCCAGCAGCCAAATACAGGGTAGGGACTATGGCTACACCTTC
>.|TRBV3-1|TRBJ2-2|.
CASSQELASLVAGELFF
TGTGCCAGCAGCCAAGAGCTTGCCAGCCTCGTGGCCGGGGAGCTGTTTTTT
>many|TRBV5-1|TRBJ2-5|.
CASSLLGEETQYF
TGTGCCAGCAGTTTATTGGGGGAAGAGACCCAGTACTTC
>few|TRBV4-1|TRBJ1-2|.
CASSLTPWAYGYTF
TGCGCCAGCAGCCTGACTCCCTGGGCGTATGGCTACACCTTC
>.|TRBV11-2|TRBJ2-1|.
CASSLPRAYYNEQFF
TGTGCCAGCAGCTTACCTAGGGCTTACTACAATGAGCAGTTCTTC
>.|TRBV20-1|TRBJ2-6|.
CSARPLLGTGANVLTF
TGCAGTGCTAGACCTCTTCTAGGGACTGGGGCCAACGTCCTGACTTTC
>.|TRBV29-1|TRBJ1-1|.
CSVPTANTEAFF
TGCAGCGTTCCGACAGCGAACACTGAAGCTTTCTTT
>.|TRBV9|TRBJ2-3|TRBD2
CASSVGGSGGDTQYF
TGTGCCAGCAGCGTAGGAGGTAGCGGGGGGGATACGCAGTATTTT
>few|TRBV20-1|TRBJ2-7|TRBD2
CSAGTSDSYEQYF
TGCAGTGCTGGGACTAGCGACAGCTACGAGCAGTACTTC
>.|TRBV24-1|TRBJ2-5|TRBD2
CATSTGGQETQYF
TGTGCCACCAGTACCGGGGGGCAAGAGACCCAGTACTTC
>few|TRBV20-1|TRBJ2-3|.
CSARAPWGRGLLFTDTQYF
TGCAGTGCTAGAGCCCCTTGGGGGCGGGGTCTCCTCTTCACAGATACGCAGTATTTT
>few|TRBV4-2|TRBJ2-7|TRBD1
CASSQRQGANEQYF
TGTGCCAGCAGCCAAAGGCAGGGGGCGAACGAGCAGTACTTC
>.|TRBV24-1|TRBJ2-7|TRBD1
CATSDFGTGGYNEQYF
TGTGCCACCAGTGATTTTGGGACAGGGGGCTACAATGAGCAGTACTTC
>.|TRBV6-2/TRBV6-3|TRBJ1-2|TRBD1
CASTEDRVYGYTF
TGTGCCAGCACCGAGGACAGGGTCTATGGCTACACCTTC